This T cell receptor (beta chain) was captured in a study of vaccination effects on CD4 cells after COVID-19. Sequenced by immunoSEQ multiplex PCR; TCRdb stores in-frame clones only, minus some. The repertoire has tens of thousands of clones, around 69% of them found once; the top ten carry approximately 11%. Upon completion of about 10 days in culture, CD4+ T cells were isolated. There are 13 residues in the CDR3. Germline lookup yields CDR1 MNHEY and CDR2 SVGAGI. V lost 8 bases, J lost 0 bases, and 11 bases lay in between. This clone occurred a few times. Its target is not known. This chain uses TRBV6-5 with TRBJ2-7; D possibly corresponds to TRBD2 (6 bases). Sequencing was performed on CD4+ T cells from PBMCs cultured without peptide, taken before COVID-19 vaccination. The source of this sequence is a human donor who received a COVID-19 vaccine. The CDR3 loop is CASSKEGSYEQYF. CDR3 DNA sequence: TGTGCCAGCTCCAAGGAGGGCTCCTACGAGCAGTACTTC.